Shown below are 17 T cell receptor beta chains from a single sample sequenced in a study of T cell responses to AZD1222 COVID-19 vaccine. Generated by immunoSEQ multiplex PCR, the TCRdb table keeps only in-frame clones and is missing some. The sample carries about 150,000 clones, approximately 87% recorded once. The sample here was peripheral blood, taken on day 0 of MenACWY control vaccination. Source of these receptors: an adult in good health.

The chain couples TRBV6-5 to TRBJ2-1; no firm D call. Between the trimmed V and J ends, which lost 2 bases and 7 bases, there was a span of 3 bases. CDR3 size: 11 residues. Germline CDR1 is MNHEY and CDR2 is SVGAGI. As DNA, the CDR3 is TGTGCCAGCAGTTACATAAATGAGCAGTTCTTC. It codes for CASSYINEQFF.

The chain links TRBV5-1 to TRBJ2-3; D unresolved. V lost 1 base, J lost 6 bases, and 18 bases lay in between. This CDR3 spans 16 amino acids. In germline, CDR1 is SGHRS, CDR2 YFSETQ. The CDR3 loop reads CASSLPVPNLGDTQYF. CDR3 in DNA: TGCGCCAGCAGCTTGCCCGTACCCAACCTAGGGGATACGCAGTATTTT. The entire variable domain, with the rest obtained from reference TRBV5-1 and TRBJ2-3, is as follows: KAGVTQTPRYLIKTRGQQVTLSCSPISGHRSVSWYQQTPGQGLQFLFEYFSETQRNKGNFPGRFSGRQFSNSRSEMNVSTLELGDSALYLCASSLPVPNLGDTQYFGPGTRLTVL.

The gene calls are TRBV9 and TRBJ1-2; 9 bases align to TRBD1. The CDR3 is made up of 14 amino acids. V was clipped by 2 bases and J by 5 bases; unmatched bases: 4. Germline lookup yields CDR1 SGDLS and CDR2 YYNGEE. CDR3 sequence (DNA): TGTGCCAGCAGCGTTACAGGGGGCGCGTATGGCTACACCTTC. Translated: CASSVTGGAYGYTF. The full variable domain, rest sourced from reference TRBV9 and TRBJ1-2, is DSGVTQTPKHLITATGQRVTLRCSPRSGDLSVYWYQQSLDQGLQFLIQYYNGEERAKGNILERFSAQQFPDLHSELNLSSLELGDSALYFCASSVTGGAYGYTFGSGTRLTVV.

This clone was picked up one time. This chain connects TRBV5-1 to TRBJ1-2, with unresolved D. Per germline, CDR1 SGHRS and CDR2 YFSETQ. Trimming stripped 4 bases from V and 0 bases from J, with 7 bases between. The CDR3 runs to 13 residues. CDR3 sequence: CASSPGTNYGYTF. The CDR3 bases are TGCGCCAGCAGCCCGGGTACTAACTATGGCTACACCTTC.

This CDR3 reads CASSRGQTYTGELFF. The CDR3 coding sequence is TGTGCCAGCAGCCGTGGACAGACATACACCGGGGAGCTGTTTTTT. The chain uses TRBV5-6 and TRBJ2-2, with D possibly being TRBD1 (6 bases). V was clipped by 4 bases and J by 3 bases, with 13 bases between them. This CDR3 spans 15 amino acids. The germline CDR1 and CDR2 sequences are SGHDT and YYEEEE.

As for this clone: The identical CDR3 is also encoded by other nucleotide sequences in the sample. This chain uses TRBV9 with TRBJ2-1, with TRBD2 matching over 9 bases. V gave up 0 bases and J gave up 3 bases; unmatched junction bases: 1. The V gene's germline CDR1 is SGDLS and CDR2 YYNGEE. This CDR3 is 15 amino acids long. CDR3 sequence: CASSVALAGYNEQFF. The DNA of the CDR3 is TGTGCCAGCAGCGTAGCACTAGCGGGCTACAATGAGCAGTTCTTC.

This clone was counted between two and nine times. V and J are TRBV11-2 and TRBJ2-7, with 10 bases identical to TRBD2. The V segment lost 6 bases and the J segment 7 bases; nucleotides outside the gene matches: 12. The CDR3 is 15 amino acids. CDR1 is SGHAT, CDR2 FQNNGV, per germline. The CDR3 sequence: CASRRPGTSVGEQYF. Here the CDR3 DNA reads TGTGCCAGCAGGCGCCCCGGGACTAGCGTGGGTGAGCAGTACTTC.

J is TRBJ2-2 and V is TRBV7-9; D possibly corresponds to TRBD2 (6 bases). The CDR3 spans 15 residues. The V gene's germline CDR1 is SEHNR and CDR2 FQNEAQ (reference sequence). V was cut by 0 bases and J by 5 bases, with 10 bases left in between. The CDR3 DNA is TGTGCCAGCAGCTTAGCAGGGAGCGGGACCGGGGAGCTGTTTTTT. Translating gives CASSLAGSGTGELFF. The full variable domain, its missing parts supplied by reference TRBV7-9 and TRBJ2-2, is DTGVSQNPRHKITKRGQNVTFRCDPISEHNRLYWYRQTLGQGPEFLTYFQNEAQLEKSRLLSDRFSAERPKGSFSTLEIQRTEQGDSAMYLCASSLAGSGTGELFFGEGSRLTVL.

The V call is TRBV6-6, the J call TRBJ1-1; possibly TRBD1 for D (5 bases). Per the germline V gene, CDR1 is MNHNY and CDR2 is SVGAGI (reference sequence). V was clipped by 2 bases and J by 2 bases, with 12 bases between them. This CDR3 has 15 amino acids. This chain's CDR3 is CASSYTGQGNTEAFF. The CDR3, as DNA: TGTGCCAGCAGTTACACGGGGCAGGGCAACACTGAAGCTTTCTTT.

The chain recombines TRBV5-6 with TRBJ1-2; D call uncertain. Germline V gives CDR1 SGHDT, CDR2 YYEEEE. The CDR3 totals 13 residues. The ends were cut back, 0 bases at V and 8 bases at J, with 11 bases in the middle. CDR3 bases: TGTGCCAGCAGCTTGGGGGGAAGGCTCGGCTACACCTTC. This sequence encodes CASSLGGRLGYTF.

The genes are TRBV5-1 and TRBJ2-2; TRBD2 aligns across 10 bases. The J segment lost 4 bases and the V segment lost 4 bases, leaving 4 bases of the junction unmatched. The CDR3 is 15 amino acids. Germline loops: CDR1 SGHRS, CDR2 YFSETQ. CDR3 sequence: CASSPVAGGTGELFF. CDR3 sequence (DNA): TGCGCCAGCAGCCCCGTAGCGGGAGGCACCGGGGAGCTGTTTTTT.

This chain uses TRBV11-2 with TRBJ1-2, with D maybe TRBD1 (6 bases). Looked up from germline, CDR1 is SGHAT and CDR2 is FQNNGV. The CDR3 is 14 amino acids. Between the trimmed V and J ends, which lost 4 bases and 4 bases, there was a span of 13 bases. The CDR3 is CASSSEGGIYGYTF. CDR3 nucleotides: TGTGCCAGCAGCTCTGAGGGGGGGATCTATGGCTACACCTTC.

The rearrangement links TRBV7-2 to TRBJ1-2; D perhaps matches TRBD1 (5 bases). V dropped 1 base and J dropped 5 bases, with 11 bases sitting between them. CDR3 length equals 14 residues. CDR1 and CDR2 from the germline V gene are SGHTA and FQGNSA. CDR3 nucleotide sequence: TGTGCCAGCAGCTTAGGAGGGACGGTGTATGGCTACACCTTC. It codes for CASSLGGTVYGYTF.

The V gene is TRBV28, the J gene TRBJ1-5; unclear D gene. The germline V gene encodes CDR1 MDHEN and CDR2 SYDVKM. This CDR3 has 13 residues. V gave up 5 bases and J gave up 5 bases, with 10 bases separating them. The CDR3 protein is CASSPFFYQPQHF. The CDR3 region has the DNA TGTGCCAGCAGTCCCTTTTTCTATCAGCCCCAGCATTTT.

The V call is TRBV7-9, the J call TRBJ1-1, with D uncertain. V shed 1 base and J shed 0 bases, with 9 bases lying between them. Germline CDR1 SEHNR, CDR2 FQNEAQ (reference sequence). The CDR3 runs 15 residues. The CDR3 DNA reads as TGTGCCAGCAGCTTAGAAAGAGTAATGAACACTGAAGCTTTCTTT. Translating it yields CASSLERVMNTEAFF.

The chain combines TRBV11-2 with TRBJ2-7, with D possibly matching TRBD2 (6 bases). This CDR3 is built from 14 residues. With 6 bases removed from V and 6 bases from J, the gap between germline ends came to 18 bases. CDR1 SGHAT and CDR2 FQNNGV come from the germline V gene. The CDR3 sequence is CASSGSGQGSEQYF. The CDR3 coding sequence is TGTGCCAGCAGTGGGAGCGGGCAGGGTAGCGAGCAGTACTTC.

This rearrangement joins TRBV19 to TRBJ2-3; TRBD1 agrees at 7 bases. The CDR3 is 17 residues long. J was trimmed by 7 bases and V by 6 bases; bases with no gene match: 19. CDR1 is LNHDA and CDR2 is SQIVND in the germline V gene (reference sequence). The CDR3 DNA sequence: TGTGCCAGTAGCCCCTACGCGACAGGGAAGGATCCCTATACGCAGTATTTT. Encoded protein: CASSPYATGKDPYTQYF.